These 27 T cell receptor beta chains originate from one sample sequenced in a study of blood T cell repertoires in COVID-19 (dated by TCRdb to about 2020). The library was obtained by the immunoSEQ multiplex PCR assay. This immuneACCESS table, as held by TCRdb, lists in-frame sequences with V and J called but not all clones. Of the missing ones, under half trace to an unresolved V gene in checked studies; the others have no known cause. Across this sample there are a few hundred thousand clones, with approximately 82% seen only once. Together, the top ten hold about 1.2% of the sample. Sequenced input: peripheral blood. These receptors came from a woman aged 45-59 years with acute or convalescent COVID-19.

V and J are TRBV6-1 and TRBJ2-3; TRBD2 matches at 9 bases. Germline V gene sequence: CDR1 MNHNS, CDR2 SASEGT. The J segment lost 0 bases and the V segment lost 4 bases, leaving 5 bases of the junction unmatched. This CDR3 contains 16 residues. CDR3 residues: CASSGIAGVSTDTQYF. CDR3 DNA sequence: TGTGCCAGCAGTGGAATAGCGGGAGTTAGCACAGATACGCAGTATTTT.

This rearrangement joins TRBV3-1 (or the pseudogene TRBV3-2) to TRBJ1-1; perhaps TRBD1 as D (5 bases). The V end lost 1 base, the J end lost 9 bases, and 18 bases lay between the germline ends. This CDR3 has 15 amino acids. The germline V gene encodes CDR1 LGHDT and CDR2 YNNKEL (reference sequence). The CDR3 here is CASSQVLGGEGKAFF. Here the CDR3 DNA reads TGTGCCAGCAGCCAAGTTCTAGGTGGGGAGGGGAAAGCTTTCTTT.

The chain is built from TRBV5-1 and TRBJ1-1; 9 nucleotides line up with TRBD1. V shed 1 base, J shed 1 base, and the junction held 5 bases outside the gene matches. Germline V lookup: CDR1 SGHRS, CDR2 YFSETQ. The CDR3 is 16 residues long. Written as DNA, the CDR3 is TGCGCCAGCAGCTTGAGTACAGGGGGCACGAACACTGAAGCTTTCTTT. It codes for CASSLSTGGTNTEAFF. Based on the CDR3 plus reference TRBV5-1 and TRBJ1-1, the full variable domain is KAGVTQTPRYLIKTRGQQVTLSCSPISGHRSVSWYQQTPGQGLQFLFEYFSETQRNKGNFPGRFSGRQFSNSRSEMNVSTLELGDSALYLCASSLSTGGTNTEAFFGQGTRLTVV.

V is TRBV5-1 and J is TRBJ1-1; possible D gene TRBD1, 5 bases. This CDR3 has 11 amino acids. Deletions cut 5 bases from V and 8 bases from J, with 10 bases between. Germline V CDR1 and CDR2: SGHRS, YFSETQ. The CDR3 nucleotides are TGCGCCAGCAGGGCTTCAGGGGAAGCTTTCTTT. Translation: CASRASGEAFF.

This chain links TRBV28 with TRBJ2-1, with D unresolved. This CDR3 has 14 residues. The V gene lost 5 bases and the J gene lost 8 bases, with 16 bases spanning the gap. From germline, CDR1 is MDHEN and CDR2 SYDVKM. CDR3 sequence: CASSTLGSVHEQFF. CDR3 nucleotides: TGTGCCAGCAGTACCCTTGGCTCCGTTCATGAGCAGTTCTTC. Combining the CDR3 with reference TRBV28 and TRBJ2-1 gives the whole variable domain DVKVTQSSRYLVKRTGEKVFLECVQDMDHENMFWYRQDPGLGLRLIYFSYDVKMKEKGDIPEGYSVSREKKERFSLILESASTNQTSMYLCASSTLGSVHEQFFGPGTRLTVL.

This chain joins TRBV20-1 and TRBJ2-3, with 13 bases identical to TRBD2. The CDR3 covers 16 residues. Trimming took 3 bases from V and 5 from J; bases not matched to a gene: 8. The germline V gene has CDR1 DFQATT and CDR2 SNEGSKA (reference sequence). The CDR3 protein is CSASATSGRAEDTQYF. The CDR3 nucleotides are TGCAGTGCTAGTGCCACTAGCGGGAGGGCCGAAGATACGCAGTATTTT.

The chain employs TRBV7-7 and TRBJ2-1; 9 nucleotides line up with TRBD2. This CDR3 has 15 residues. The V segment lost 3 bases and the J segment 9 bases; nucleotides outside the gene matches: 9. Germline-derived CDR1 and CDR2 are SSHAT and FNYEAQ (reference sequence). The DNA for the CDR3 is TGTGCCAGCAGCTTGCAGGCGGGAGGGCAGGGTGAGCAGTTCTTC. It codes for CASSLQAGGQGEQFF.

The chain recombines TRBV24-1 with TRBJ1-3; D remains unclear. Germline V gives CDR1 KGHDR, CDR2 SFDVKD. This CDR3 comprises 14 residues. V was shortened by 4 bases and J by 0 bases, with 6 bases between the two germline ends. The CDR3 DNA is TGTGCCACCAGTGACAGAAACTCTGGAAACACCATATATTTT. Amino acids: CATSDRNSGNTIYF.

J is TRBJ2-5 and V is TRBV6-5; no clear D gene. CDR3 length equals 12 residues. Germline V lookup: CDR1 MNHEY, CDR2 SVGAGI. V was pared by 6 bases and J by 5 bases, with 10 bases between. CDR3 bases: TGTGCCAGCAGCCACACCCCGGAGACCCAGTACTTC. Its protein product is CASSHTPETQYF.

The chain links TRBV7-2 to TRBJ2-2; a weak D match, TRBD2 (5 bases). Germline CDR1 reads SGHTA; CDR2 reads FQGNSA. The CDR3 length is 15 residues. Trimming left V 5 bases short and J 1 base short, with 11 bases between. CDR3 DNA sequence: TGTGCCAGCAGCCCTCGGGAAATGAACACCGGGGAGCTGTTTTTT. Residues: CASSPREMNTGELFF.

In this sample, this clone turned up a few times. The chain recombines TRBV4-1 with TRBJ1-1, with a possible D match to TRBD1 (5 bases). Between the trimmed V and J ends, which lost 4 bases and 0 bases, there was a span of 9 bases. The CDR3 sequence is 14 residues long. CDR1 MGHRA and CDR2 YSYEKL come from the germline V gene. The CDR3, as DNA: TGCGCCAGCAGCCTTGGACAAATGAACACTGAAGCTTTCTTT. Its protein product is CASSLGQMNTEAFF.

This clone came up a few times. CDR3 bases: TGTGCCAGCAGCCAAACGACAGGGTTGGATCAGCCCCAGCATTTT. Its translation is CASSQTTGLDQPQHF. This rearrangement joins TRBV7-2 to TRBJ1-5, with 7 bases identical to TRBD1. There are 15 residues in the CDR3. Looked up from germline, CDR1 is SGHTA and CDR2 is FQGNSA. Losses at the gene ends were 5 bases for V and 5 bases for J; bases not matched to a gene: 9.

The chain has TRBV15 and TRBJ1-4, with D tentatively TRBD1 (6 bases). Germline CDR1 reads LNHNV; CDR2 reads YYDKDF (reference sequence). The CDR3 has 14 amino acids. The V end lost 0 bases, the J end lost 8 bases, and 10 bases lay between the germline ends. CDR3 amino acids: CATSREQGREKLFF. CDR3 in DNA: TGTGCCACCAGCAGAGAACAGGGTAGGGAAAAACTGTTTTTT. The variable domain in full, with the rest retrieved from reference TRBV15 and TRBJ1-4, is DAMVIQNPRYQVTQFGKPVTLSCSQTLNHNVMYWYQQKSSQAPKLLFHYYDKDFNNEADTPDNFQSRRPNTSFCFLDIRSPGLGDTAMYLCATSREQGREKLFFGSGTQLSVL.

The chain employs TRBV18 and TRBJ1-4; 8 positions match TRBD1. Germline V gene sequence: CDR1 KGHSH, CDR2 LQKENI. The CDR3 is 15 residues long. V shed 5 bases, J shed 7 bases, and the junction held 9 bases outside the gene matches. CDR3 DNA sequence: TGTGCCAGCTCAGAGGGCGGGACAGGAGTTGAAAAACTGTTTTTT. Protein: CASSEGGTGVEKLFF.

In nucleotides, the CDR3 is TGTGCCAGCAGCCAAGGGGACAGGGGCCTGGCCCTCTATGGCTACACCTTC. This gives the protein CASSQGDRGLALYGYTF. The J gene is TRBJ1-2, the V gene TRBV4-2; the match to TRBD1 covers 10 bases. This CDR3 is built from 17 residues. V gave up 1 base and J gave up 4 bases; unmatched junction bases: 9. Per the germline V gene, CDR1 is LGHNA and CDR2 is YNFKEQ.

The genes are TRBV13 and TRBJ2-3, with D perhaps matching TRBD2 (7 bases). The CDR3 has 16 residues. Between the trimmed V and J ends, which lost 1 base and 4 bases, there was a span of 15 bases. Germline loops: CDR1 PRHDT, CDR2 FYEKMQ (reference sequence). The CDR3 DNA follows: TGTGCCAGCAGCTTAGTAGGGGGGGTTGACGCAGATACGCAGTATTTT. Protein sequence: CASSLVGGVDADTQYF.

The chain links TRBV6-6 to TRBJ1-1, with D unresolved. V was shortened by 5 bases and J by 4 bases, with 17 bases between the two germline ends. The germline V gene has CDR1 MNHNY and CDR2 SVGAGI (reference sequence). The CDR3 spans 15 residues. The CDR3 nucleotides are TGTGCCAGCAGTCCCGAGGGTGGTTATCCCACTGAAGCTTTCTTT. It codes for CASSPEGGYPTEAFF.

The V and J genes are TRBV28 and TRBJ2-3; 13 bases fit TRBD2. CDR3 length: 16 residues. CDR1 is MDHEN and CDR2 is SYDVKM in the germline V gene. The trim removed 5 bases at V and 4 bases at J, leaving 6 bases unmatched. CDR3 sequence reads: CASSPSLAGGPDTQYF. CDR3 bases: TGTGCCAGCAGTCCGTCACTAGCGGGAGGGCCAGATACGCAGTATTTT. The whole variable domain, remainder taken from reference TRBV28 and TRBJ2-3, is DVKVTQSSRYLVKRTGEKVFLECVQDMDHENMFWYRQDPGLGLRLIYFSYDVKMKEKGDIPEGYSVSREKKERFSLILESASTNQTSMYLCASSPSLAGGPDTQYFGPGTRLTVL.

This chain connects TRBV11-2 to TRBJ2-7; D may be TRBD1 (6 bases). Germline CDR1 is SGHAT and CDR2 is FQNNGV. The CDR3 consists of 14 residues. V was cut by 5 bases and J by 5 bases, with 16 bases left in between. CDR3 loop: CASSLGFQGNEQYF. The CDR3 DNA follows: TGTGCCAGCAGCCTTGGGTTCCAGGGGAACGAGCAGTACTTC. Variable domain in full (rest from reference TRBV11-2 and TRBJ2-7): EAGVAQSPRYKIIEKRQSVAFWCNPISGHATLYWYQQILGQGPKLLIQFQNNGVVDDSQLPKDRFSAERLKGVDSTLKIQPAKLEDSAVYLCASSLGFQGNEQYFGPGTRLTVT.

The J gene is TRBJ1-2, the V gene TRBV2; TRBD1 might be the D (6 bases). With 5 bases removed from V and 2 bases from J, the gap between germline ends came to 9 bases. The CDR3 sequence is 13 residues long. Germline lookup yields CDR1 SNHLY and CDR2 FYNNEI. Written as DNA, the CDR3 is TGTGCCAGCAGTCCTCAGGGGAACTATGGCTACACCTTC. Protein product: CASSPQGNYGYTF.

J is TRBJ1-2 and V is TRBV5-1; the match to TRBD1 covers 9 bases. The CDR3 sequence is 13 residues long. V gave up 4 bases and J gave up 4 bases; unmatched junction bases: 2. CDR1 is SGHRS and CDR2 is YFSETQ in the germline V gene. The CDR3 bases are TGCGCCAGCAGCCAGGGACAGGGCTATGGCTACACCTTC. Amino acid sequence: CASSQGQGYGYTF.

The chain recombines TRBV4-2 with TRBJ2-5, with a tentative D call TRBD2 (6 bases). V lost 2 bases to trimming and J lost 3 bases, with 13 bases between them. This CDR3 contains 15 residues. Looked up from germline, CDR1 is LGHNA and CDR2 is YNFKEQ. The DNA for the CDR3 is TGTGCCAGCAGCCAACCGGGACTGACAAAAGAGACCCAGTACTTC. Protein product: CASSQPGLTKETQYF.

CDR3 nucleotide sequence: TGCGCCAGCAGCTTGGCGACAGGGGGAGAGACCCAGTACTTC. It is translated as CASSLATGGETQYF. V is TRBV5-1 and J is TRBJ2-5, with 9 positions matching TRBD1. Looked up from germline, CDR1 is SGHRS and CDR2 is YFSETQ. This CDR3 spans 14 amino acids. Trimming removed 0 bases from V and 4 bases from J; junction bases left unmatched: 1.

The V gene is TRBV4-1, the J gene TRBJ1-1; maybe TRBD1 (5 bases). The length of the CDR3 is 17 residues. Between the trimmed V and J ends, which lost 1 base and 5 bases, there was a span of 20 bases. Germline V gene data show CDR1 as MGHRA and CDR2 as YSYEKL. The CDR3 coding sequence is TGCGCCAGCAGCCAAGGGGTTGTGTCGGCAGGGAATACTGAAGCTTTCTTT. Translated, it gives CASSQGVVSAGNTEAFF.

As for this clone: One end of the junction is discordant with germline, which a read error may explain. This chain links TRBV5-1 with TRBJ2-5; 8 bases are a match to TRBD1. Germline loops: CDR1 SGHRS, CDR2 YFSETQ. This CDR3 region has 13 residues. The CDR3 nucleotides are TGCACCAGCAAACAGGGGGGCCAAGAGACCCAGTACTTC. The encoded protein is CTSKQGGQETQYF.

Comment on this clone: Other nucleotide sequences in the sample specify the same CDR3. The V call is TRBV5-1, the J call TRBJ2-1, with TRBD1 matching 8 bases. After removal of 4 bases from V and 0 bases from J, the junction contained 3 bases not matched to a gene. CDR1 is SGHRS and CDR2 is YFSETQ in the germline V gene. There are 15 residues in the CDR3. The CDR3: CASSDTGGSYNEQFF. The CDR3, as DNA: TGCGCCAGCAGCGATACAGGGGGCTCCTACAATGAGCAGTTCTTC.

CDR3 nucleotides: TGTGCCATCAGTGAGTCTAGCGGGGGGGCCACAGATACGCAGTATTTT. Protein sequence: CAISESSGGATDTQYF. This chain joins TRBV10-3 and TRBJ2-3, with 11 bases identical to TRBD2. The trim removed 0 bases at V and 2 bases at J, leaving 1 base unmatched. Germline assignment: CDR1 ENHRY and CDR2 SYGVKD. The CDR3 has 16 amino acids.